This is a list of T cell receptor beta chains from one sample in a study of blood T cells in healthy people across ages. MiXCR, applied by TCRdb to the 5' RACE reads, yields one record per CDR3 protein. The table shows approximately 800,000 distinct CDR3 sequences, with about 46% occurring only once. Source material: blood. The receptors were sampled from a man older than 75 in good health. Each CDR3 is given with its conserved first and last residue.

v_call: TRBV20-1
j_call: TRBJ2-3
cdr3_aa: CSARLGRGTDTQYF

v_call: TRBV5-1
j_call: TRBJ1-1
cdr3_aa: CASSRNQNTEAFF

v_call: TRBV6-2/TRBV6-3
j_call: TRBJ2-2
cdr3_aa: CASSKRQGFTGELFF

v_call: TRBV18
j_call: TRBJ2-1
cdr3_aa: CASSLRTSGDYNEQFF

v_call: TRBV20-1
j_call: TRBJ1-1
cdr3_aa: CSARSGVNTEAFF

v_call: TRBV12-3/TRBV12-4
j_call: TRBJ2-7
cdr3_aa: CASSFSTARGYYEQYF

v_call: TRBV27
j_call: TRBJ2-7
cdr3_aa: CASRGPKFDEQYF

v_call: TRBV6-2/TRBV6-3
j_call: TRBJ2-1
cdr3_aa: CASIPLAGGVGNEQFF

v_call: TRBV5-8
j_call: TRBJ2-7
cdr3_aa: CASSSRGQGNSYEQYF

v_call: TRBV29-1
j_call: TRBJ2-1
cdr3_aa: CSVGQAPTNEQFF

v_call: TRBV28
j_call: -
cdr3_aa: CASSPAEGASYNEQYF

v_call: TRBV6-5
j_call: TRBJ2-3
cdr3_aa: CASTPVGGLPDTQYF

v_call: TRBV21-1
j_call: TRBJ2-7
cdr3_aa: CASSKGGEHWYEQYF

v_call: TRBV9
j_call: TRBJ2-2
cdr3_aa: CASGPPVEAGRYQTGELFF

v_call: TRBV7-6
j_call: TRBJ2-3
cdr3_aa: CASSRDSNTDTQYF

v_call: TRBV9
j_call: TRBJ2-4
cdr3_aa: CASSVEGRGVGIQYF

v_call: TRBV20-1
j_call: TRBJ2-1
cdr3_aa: CSARDTGGSEQFF

v_call: TRBV4-2
j_call: TRBJ2-1
cdr3_aa: CASSQLSSGGNNEQFF

v_call: TRBV7-6
j_call: TRBJ2-3
cdr3_aa: CAVGRGTDTQYF

v_call: TRBV7-2
j_call: TRBJ2-3
cdr3_aa: CASSSISGGTDTQYF

v_call: TRBV6-6
j_call: TRBJ1-1
cdr3_aa: CASWILREAEAFF

v_call: TRBV29-1
j_call: TRBJ2-7
cdr3_aa: CSGTGETYEQYF

v_call: TRBV10-3
j_call: TRBJ2-2
cdr3_aa: CAISEPGLATGELFF

v_call: TRBV6-1
j_call: TRBJ2-1
cdr3_aa: CASIRAGGPYNEQFF

v_call: TRBV29-1
j_call: TRBJ1-1
cdr3_aa: CSVWTGMDTEAFF

v_call: TRBV9
j_call: TRBJ2-3
cdr3_aa: CASSVYWDLRDTQYF

v_call: TRBV7-2
j_call: TRBJ1-4
cdr3_aa: CASSEQGLEGEKLFF

v_call: TRBV12-3/TRBV12-4
j_call: TRBJ2-1
cdr3_aa: CASSASRQSRFF

v_call: TRBV10-3
j_call: TRBJ2-1
cdr3_aa: CAISESKASLANEQFF

v_call: TRBV4-3
j_call: TRBJ2-1
cdr3_aa: CASSQEILSYNEQFF

v_call: TRBV20-1
j_call: TRBJ2-7
cdr3_aa: CSAPTGRGDSYEQYF

v_call: TRBV29-1
j_call: TRBJ2-3
cdr3_aa: CSARGQATDTQYF

v_call: TRBV20-1
j_call: TRBJ1-6
cdr3_aa: CSARDGGRGTSPLHF

v_call: TRBV20-1
j_call: TRBJ2-1
cdr3_aa: CSARDPRRINEQFF

v_call: TRBV7-2
j_call: TRBJ2-7
cdr3_aa: CASSLAGNRFEQYF

v_call: TRBV20-1
j_call: TRBJ2-3
cdr3_aa: CSATVRQSTDTQYF

v_call: TRBV10-1
j_call: TRBJ2-1
cdr3_aa: CASRAVPPVGTYNEQFF

v_call: TRBV20-1
j_call: TRBJ2-1
cdr3_aa: CSARGGLAGGHYNEQFF

v_call: TRBV27
j_call: TRBJ1-2
cdr3_aa: CASSFPGQGYTF

v_call: TRBV7-9
j_call: TRBJ1-2
cdr3_aa: CASSVTGTGHGYTF

v_call: TRBV3-1
j_call: TRBJ2-1
cdr3_aa: CASSQLVSGGGRYNEQFF

v_call: TRBV11-2
j_call: TRBJ2-1
cdr3_aa: CASSLLLSGNEQFF